Below, 29 T cell receptor beta chains from the same sample are listed, as sequenced in a study of CD8+ T cells in alopecia areata. The treatment here: oral pan-JAK inhibitor, 5-10 mg twice daily. cDNA prepared by RNA extraction and subsequent reverse transcription served as the template for sequencing. Sequencing was performed with immunoSEQ multiplex PCR; in TCRdb, only in-frame clones are kept and a portion is missing. The data hold 200,000 to 250,000 clones, with over 60% observed a single time. The sequencing used CD4+ T cells sorted from blood, collected at week 44, from a patient treated with tofacitinib. The receptors derive from a human donor with alopecia areata.

The CDR3 region has the DNA TGTGCCAGCAGCCCCCCGGGACGTTCAGATACGCAGTATTTT. This sequence encodes CASSPPGRSDTQYF. J is TRBJ2-3 and V is TRBV9; D possibly matches TRBD1 or TRBD2 (5 bases each). This CDR3 spans 14 amino acids. CDR1 and CDR2 from the germline V gene are SGDLS and YYNGEE. Trimming removed 4 bases from V and 4 bases from J, with 13 bases in between. The complete variable domain, with remaining parts taken from reference TRBV9 and TRBJ2-3, reads DSGVTQTPKHLITATGQRVTLRCSPRSGDLSVYWYQQSLDQGLQFLIQYYNGEERAKGNILERFSAQQFPDLHSELNLSSLELGDSALYFCASSPPGRSDTQYFGPGTRLTVL.

The chain is built from TRBV9 and TRBJ2-7, with 7 bases matching TRBD1. Germline lookup yields CDR1 SGDLS and CDR2 YYNGEE. With V trimmed by 4 bases and J by 3 bases, 10 bases remained unmatched. The CDR3 spans 15 residues. The CDR3 spells CASSPSPTGNYEQYF. In DNA, the CDR3 is TGTGCCAGCAGCCCCTCCCCGACAGGGAACTACGAGCAGTACTTC. The variable domain in full, with the rest retrieved from reference TRBV9 and TRBJ2-7, is DSGVTQTPKHLITATGQRVTLRCSPRSGDLSVYWYQQSLDQGLQFLIQYYNGEERAKGNILERFSAQQFPDLHSELNLSSLELGDSALYFCASSPSPTGNYEQYFGPGTRLTVT.

The chain uses TRBV2 and TRBJ2-5, with 10 bases aligning to TRBD1. The CDR3 loop spans 15 amino acids. Germline loops: CDR1 SNHLY, CDR2 FYNNEI. The trim removed 4 bases at V and 5 bases at J, leaving 7 bases unmatched. The CDR3 here is CASSGQTGGAETQYF. Written as DNA, the CDR3 is TGTGCCAGCAGTGGCCAGACAGGGGGCGCGGAGACCCAGTACTTC.

This clone was observed a handful of times. This chain uses TRBV19 with TRBJ2-1; D is perhaps TRBD1 or TRBD2 (6 bases each). V was pared by 2 bases and J by 7 bases, with 12 bases between. The V gene's germline CDR1 is LNHDA and CDR2 SQIVND (reference sequence). The length of the CDR3 is 14 residues. The CDR3 protein is CASSITGARNEQFF. CDR3 coding DNA: TGTGCCAGTAGTATAACGGGGGCCCGGAATGAGCAGTTCTTC.

Here the CDR3 reads CASSQSNMGLDNSPLHF. The DNA for the CDR3 is TGCGCCAGCAGCCAATCTAATATGGGACTCGATAATTCACCCCTCCACTTT. The gene calls are TRBV4-1 and TRBJ1-6, with D tentatively TRBD1 (5 bases). Germline V gives CDR1 MGHRA, CDR2 YSYEKL. The V gene lost 2 bases and the J gene lost 5 bases, with 16 bases spanning the gap. This CDR3 comprises 17 residues.

V gene TRBV5-1 combines with J gene TRBJ2-5; D possibly matches TRBD1 or TRBD2 (5 bases each). Germline values: CDR1 SGHRS, CDR2 YFSETQ. V lost 0 bases, J lost 5 bases, and 14 bases lay in between. The CDR3 is 15 residues long. CDR3 protein: CASSLAGPAEETQYF. CDR3 nucleotide sequence: TGCGCCAGCAGCTTGGCGGGACCGGCGGAGGAGACCCAGTACTTC.

The chain combines TRBV5-1 with TRBJ1-2; weak D call: TRBD1 (6 bases). Trimming removed 0 bases at V and 7 bases at J, with 13 bases between. Germline CDR1 SGHRS, CDR2 YFSETQ. The CDR3 contains 14 residues. As DNA, the CDR3 is TGCGCCAGCAGCTTGGAGGACAGTTCTAGTGGCTACACCTTC. Protein: CASSLEDSSSGYTF.

The V gene is TRBV7-6, the J gene TRBJ2-1, with 10 bases that match TRBD2. The CDR3 totals 16 residues. Germline-derived CDR1 and CDR2 are SGHVS and FNYEAQ. J was trimmed by 6 bases and V by 1 base; bases with no gene match: 6. CDR3 protein: CASSLVPSGGSNEQFF. The CDR3 DNA sequence: TGTGCCAGCAGCTTAGTCCCTAGCGGGGGTAGCAATGAGCAGTTCTTC. The entire variable domain, with the rest obtained from reference TRBV7-6 and TRBJ2-1, is as follows: GAGVSQSPRYKVTKRGQDVALRCDPISGHVSLYWYRQALGQGPEFLTYFNYEAQQDKSGLPNDRFSAERPEGSISTLTIQRTEQRDSAMYRCASSLVPSGGSNEQFFGPGTRLTVL.

The J gene is TRBJ1-1, the V gene TRBV7-2, with 9 bases matching TRBD1. Germline CDR1 and CDR2: SGHTA and FQGNSA. The CDR3 covers 18 residues. The V gene end was trimmed by 1 base and the J gene end by 1 base; junction bases not matched to a gene: 10. The CDR3 region is CASSLGQKPGQGNTEAFF. CDR3 coding DNA: TGTGCCAGCAGCTTAGGCCAAAAGCCGGGACAGGGGAACACTGAAGCTTTCTTT.

V is TRBV2 and J is TRBJ2-2, with a weak D call TRBD2 (5 bases). Trimming shortened V by 4 bases and J by 5 bases, and 14 bases separated the two germline ends. This CDR3 is built from 15 residues. Germline CDR1 and CDR2: SNHLY and FYNNEI. The DNA of the CDR3 is TGTGCCAGCAGTGCCCAAACGGGGATAACCGGGGAGCTGTTTTTT. As protein: CASSAQTGITGELFF.

This clone was detected once. The chain carries TRBV27 and TRBJ2-1, with TRBD2 matching 7 bases. The CDR3 totals 15 residues. Germline V gene sequence: CDR1 MNHEY, CDR2 SMNVEV (reference sequence). V lost 7 bases to trimming and J lost 2 bases; unmatched junction nucleotides: 8. The CDR3 nucleotides read TGTGCCAGCACCCACCGCCGGGGGGCCTACAATGAGCAGTTCTTC. Translated, it gives CASTHRRGAYNEQFF.

The V call is TRBV30, the J call TRBJ2-7, with D possibly TRBD1 on 6 matching bases. Per the germline V gene, CDR1 is GTSNPN and CDR2 is SVGIG (reference sequence). The V and J ends lost 4 bases and 3 bases respectively, with 13 bases between them. The CDR3 runs 13 residues. As DNA, the CDR3 is TGTGCCTGGAACCCCAGGGGCGTCTACGAGCAGTACTTC. It encodes CAWNPRGVYEQYF.

This clone has a handful of counts. J is TRBJ1-2 and V is TRBV11-2; no definite D call. V lost 1 base and J 8 bases, leaving 20 bases between the germline ends. Germline V gene sequence: CDR1 SGHAT, CDR2 FQNNGV. This CDR3 is 16 amino acids long. The CDR3 DNA reads TGTGCCAGCAGCTTAGGAGGTGTGGGTGACTGGAGGGGCTACACCTTC. Its protein product is CASSLGGVGDWRGYTF.

The chain employs TRBV2 and TRBJ2-7; 8 nucleotides line up with TRBD1. Germline CDR1 SNHLY, CDR2 FYNNEI. Germline trimming cut 11 bases from V and 11 bases from J; bases unmatched to any gene: 8. The CDR3 length is 10 residues. DNA for the CDR3: TGTGCCTCTGGGACAGGACCGGAGTACTTC. Protein sequence: CASGTGPEYF.

J is TRBJ2-1 and V is TRBV2; possible D gene TRBD1, 5 bases. The CDR3 has 13 amino acids. CDR1 and CDR2 from the germline V gene are SNHLY and FYNNEI. Trimming removed 6 bases from V and 6 bases from J, with 12 bases in between. The CDR3 protein is CASSADSVNEQFF. DNA of the CDR3: TGTGCCAGCAGCGCTGACAGTGTCAATGAGCAGTTCTTC.

The table lists this clone with a few counts. This chain uses TRBV29-1 with TRBJ2-7, with 8 bases lining up with TRBD2. With 7 bases clipped from V and 2 bases from J, the junction kept 7 bases outside the gene matches. The CDR3 loop spans 13 amino acids. CDR1 is SQVTM, CDR2 ANQGSEA, per germline. The CDR3 spells CSARTSFTYEQYF. The CDR3 DNA reads TGCAGCGCCCGGACTAGCTTCACCTACGAGCAGTACTTC.

The chain recombines TRBV7-2 with TRBJ2-3; perhaps D is TRBD1 or TRBD2 (6 bases each). CDR1 is SGHTA, CDR2 FQGNSA, per germline. Trimming left V 1 base short and J 4 bases short, with 18 bases between. The length of the CDR3 is 17 residues. The CDR3 coding sequence is TGTGCCAGCAGCTTAGTCGCTATGGGGGGCGGGTCAGATACGCAGTATTTT. As protein: CASSLVAMGGGSDTQYF.

This clone was detected a few times. The chain is built from TRBV9 and TRBJ2-3; either TRBD1 or TRBD2 may supply D (5 bases each). The CDR3 consists of 14 residues. The V gene's germline CDR1 is SGDLS and CDR2 YYNGEE. V was clipped by 3 bases and J by 2 bases, with 10 bases between them. The chain's CDR3 is CASSERDLTDTQYF. DNA of the CDR3: TGTGCCAGCAGCGAACGGGACCTCACAGATACGCAGTATTTT.

The chain combines TRBV6-5 with TRBJ2-5, with 7 bases aligning to TRBD1. CDR3 length: 15 amino acids. The V gene end was trimmed by 7 bases and the J gene end by 6 bases; junction bases not matched to a gene: 14. Germline CDR1 MNHEY, CDR2 SVGAGI. The CDR3: CASTVLYRGSQTQYF. The CDR3 coding sequence is TGTGCCAGCACAGTCCTATACAGGGGTTCGCAGACCCAGTACTTC.

This clone has a count of ten or more. The chain links TRBV29-1 to TRBJ2-1, with D possibly being TRBD1 (6 bases). Germline V gene data show CDR1 as SQVTM and CDR2 as ANQGSEA. The germline V and J ends were trimmed by 2 bases and 4 bases, with 18 bases remaining between them. The CDR3 contains 16 residues. The CDR3 bases are TGCAGCGTTGAATTGGTGGACAGACCTCTTTACAATGAGCAGTTCTTC. As protein: CSVELVDRPLYNEQFF.

This clone occurred once. The V and J genes are TRBV2 and TRBJ1-1; D is unresolved. The CDR3 loop spans 14 amino acids. V lost 1 base and J lost 8, with 14 bases in between. CDR1 is SNHLY, CDR2 FYNNEI, per germline. This CDR3 is CASSEVLRLGEAFF. DNA for the CDR3: TGTGCCAGCAGTGAAGTTCTTAGGCTTGGGGAAGCTTTCTTT.

A word on this clone: One junction end does not reproduce the germline sequence, and a read error may be involved. V and J are TRBV29-1 and TRBJ2-1, with TRBD2 matching over 9 bases. The length of the CDR3 is 14 residues. Germline V gene sequence: CDR1 SQVTM, CDR2 ANQGSEA. As DNA, the CDR3 is TGCAGCGTTGTCTCGCGGGGGGGGTACAGTGAGCAGTTCTTC. The encoded protein is CSVVSRGGYSEQFF.

The CDR3: CAWSVTSGGRGYTF. CDR3 DNA sequence: TGTGCCTGGAGTGTCACTTCTGGGGGCAGGGGCTACACCTTC. The chain is built from TRBV30 and TRBJ1-2, with TRBD1 as a possible D gene (6 bases). Trimming cost V 0 bases and J 8 bases, with 16 bases left between them. Germline CDR1 GTSNPN, CDR2 SVGIG (reference sequence). The CDR3 sequence is 14 residues long.

V gene TRBV30 combines with J gene TRBJ2-1; D ambiguous. The germline V gene has CDR1 GTSNPN and CDR2 SVGIG (reference sequence). V lost 0 bases and J 10 bases, leaving 7 bases between the germline ends. The CDR3 is 11 amino acids. The CDR3 is CAWSVVGEQFF. CDR3 DNA sequence: TGTGCCTGGAGTGTGGTGGGGGAGCAGTTCTTC. Full variable domain (rest looked up from reference TRBV30 and TRBJ2-1): SQTIHQWPATLVQPVGSPLSLECTVEGTSNPNLYWYRQAAGRGLQLLFYSVGIGQISSEVPQNLSASRPQDRQFILSSKKLLLSDSGFYLCAWSVVGEQFFGPGTRLTVL.

The chain links TRBV29-1 to TRBJ1-1; no clear D gene. There are 12 residues in the CDR3. V lost 7 bases, J lost 5 bases, and 14 bases lay in between. Germline-derived CDR1 and CDR2 are SQVTM and ANQGSEA. The CDR3 reads CSASLRRTEAFF. In nucleotides, the CDR3 is TGCAGCGCAAGTCTCCGGAGGACTGAAGCTTTCTTT. Together with reference TRBV29-1 and TRBJ1-1, the CDR3 gives the full variable domain: SAVISQKPSRDICQRGTSLTIQCQVDSQVTMMFWYRQQPGQSLTLIATANQGSEATYESGFVIDKFPISRPNLTFSTLTVSNMSPEDSSIYLCSASLRRTEAFFGQGTRLTVV.

The rearrangement uses TRBV28 and TRBJ2-5, with TRBD2 as a possible D gene (5 bases). This CDR3 region has 14 residues. The V gene's germline CDR1 is MDHEN and CDR2 SYDVKM. V lost 3 bases to trimming and J lost 2 bases, with 10 bases between them. CDR3 sequence (DNA): TGTGCCAGCAGTTTTGGAGCGGTGCAAGAGACCCAGTACTTC. Translating it yields CASSFGAVQETQYF. Full variable domain (outside the CDR3, taken from reference TRBV28 and TRBJ2-5): DVKVTQSSRYLVKRTGEKVFLECVQDMDHENMFWYRQDPGLGLRLIYFSYDVKMKEKGDIPEGYSVSREKKERFSLILESASTNQTSMYLCASSFGAVQETQYFGPGTRLLVL.

About this clone: A read error may account for a junction end that differs from germline. V is TRBV11-1 and J is TRBJ2-7; unclear D gene. In germline, CDR1 is SGHAT, CDR2 FQDESV (reference sequence). The CDR3 loop spans 13 amino acids. Here the CDR3 DNA reads TGTGCCAACAGCTCTTCGACGGAATACGAGCAGTACTTC. Encoded protein: CANSSSTEYEQYF.

The chain employs TRBV5-1 and TRBJ1-1; 7 bases map to TRBD1. V gave up 2 bases and J gave up 4 bases; unmatched junction bases: 2. The CDR3 loop spans 13 amino acids. The germline V gene encodes CDR1 SGHRS and CDR2 YFSETQ. DNA of the CDR3: TGCGCCAGCAGCTTCCCAGGGGGCACTGAAGCTTTCTTT. Encoded protein: CASSFPGGTEAFF.

The chain has TRBV14 and TRBJ2-7; no clear D gene. The CDR3 sequence is 11 residues long. V was pared by 4 bases and J by 3 bases, with 4 bases between. Germline V CDR1 and CDR2: SGHDN, FVKESK. CDR3 amino acids: CASSLNYEQYF. The CDR3 nucleotides read TGTGCCAGCAGCCTAAACTACGAGCAGTACTTC.